The 31 T cell receptor beta chains in this list originate from one sample, sequenced in a study of identical twins. From the 5' RACE reads, TCRdb called clonotypes with MiXCR, one entry per CDR3 protein. The profile shows approximately 280,000 distinct CDR3 sequences, more than 6.5% of them singletons. This sample also appeared in a second study, on yellow fever vaccine responses in identical twins.

Sequenced sample: memory (CD45RO+) T cells sorted from blood. Every receptor here comes from a woman aged 18-30 years in good health.

The table lists this clonotype with many counts. The rearrangement uses TRBV2 and TRBJ1-1, with TRBD1 matching 7 bases. This CDR3 is 17 amino acids long. The V gene end was trimmed by 3 bases and the J gene end by 1 base; junction bases not matched to a gene: 11. From germline, CDR1 is SNHLY and CDR2 FYNNEI. CDR3: CASSDPDRPTQNTEAFF. The CDR3 nucleotides are TGTGCCAGCAGTGATCCGGACAGGCCCACTCAGAACACTGAAGCTTTCTTT.

The chain is built from TRBV20-1 and TRBJ2-3, with 7 bases lining up with TRBD2. This CDR3 is 13 amino acids long. CDR1 and CDR2 from the germline V gene are DFQATT and SNEGSKA (reference sequence). The CDR3 is CSGWGGRTDTQYF. DNA of the CDR3: TGCAGCGGTTGGGGGGGGAGGACAGATACGCAGTATTTT.

This clonotype appeared a few times. The chain is built from TRBV6-5 and TRBJ2-5, with D possibly TRBD2 on 6 matching bases. V dropped 6 bases and J dropped 7 bases, with 12 bases sitting between them. The CDR3 loop spans 12 amino acids. Germline values: CDR1 MNHEY, CDR2 SVGAGI. This CDR3 reads CASSRDSWTQYF. The CDR3 coding sequence is TGTGCCAGCAGCCGGGACTCCTGGACCCAGTACTTC.

This sequence joins TRBV29-1 and TRBJ1-4; D gene ambiguous. CDR1 is SQVTM, CDR2 ANQGSEA, per germline. The CDR3 extends over 11 amino acids. V lost 4 bases, J lost 5 bases, and 5 bases lay in between. In nucleotides, the CDR3 is TGCAGCGTTGCCCAAAATGAAAAACTGTTTTTT. Its translation: CSVAQNEKLFF.

This clonotype was counted only a few times. The V call is TRBV27, the J call TRBJ2-3, with D tentatively TRBD2 (6 bases). Germline V gene lookup returns CDR1 MNHEY and CDR2 SMNVEV (reference sequence). V was trimmed by 6 bases and J by 2 bases, leaving 18 bases between them. This CDR3 contains 16 residues. The CDR3 loop reads CASSLVLVRDTDTQYF. The DNA of the CDR3 is TGTGCCAGCAGCTTGGTCCTAGTGCGGGACACAGATACGCAGTATTTT.

V is TRBV3-1 and J is TRBJ2-5; TRBD1 aligns across 11 bases. CDR3 length equals 17 residues. Germline V gene lookup returns CDR1 LGHDT and CDR2 YNNKEL (reference sequence). V was pared by 3 bases and J by 4 bases, with 10 bases of the junction left unmatched. The DNA for the CDR3 is TGTGCCAGCAGCCACCCAAGGACAGGGGGCGTTGGAGAGACCCAGTACTTC. Translated: CASSHPRTGGVGETQYF.

This clonotype appeared many times. CDR3 sequence: CASSYPSNEQFF. The CDR3 bases are TGCGCCAGCAGCTACCCTAGCAATGAGCAGTTCTTC. The gene calls are TRBV5-1 and TRBJ2-1; D is uncertain. The V and J ends lost 3 bases and 6 bases respectively, with 7 bases between them. The CDR3 extends over 12 amino acids. Per germline, CDR1 SGHRS and CDR2 YFSETQ.

This clonotype was seen ten or more times. This chain uses TRBV10-3 with TRBJ1-6, with D unclear. The V end lost 8 bases, the J end lost 10 bases, and 12 bases lay between the germline ends. This CDR3 is built from 12 residues. Germline assignment: CDR1 ENHRY and CDR2 SYGVKD. CDR3 protein: CAIGTVESPLHF. DNA for the CDR3: TGTGCCATCGGTACAGTCGAGTCACCCCTCCACTTT.

This clonotype was observed many times. The rearrangement uses TRBV12-3 or TRBV12-4 and TRBJ1-5; D perhaps matches TRBD1 (5 bases). This CDR3 contains 16 residues. V lost 3 bases to trimming and J lost 2 bases, with 14 bases between them. The CDR3 reads CASSFKLGRGNQPQHF. CDR3 in DNA: TGTGCCAGCAGTTTTAAGCTGGGGCGCGGCAATCAGCCCCAGCATTTT.

This clonotype has just a few counts. The rearrangement uses TRBV20-1 and TRBJ2-5; no definite D call. The length of the CDR3 is 13 residues. The V end lost 2 bases, the J end lost 6 bases, and 13 bases lay between the germline ends. Germline V gives CDR1 DFQATT, CDR2 SNEGSKA (reference sequence). CDR3 sequence: CSARRLPAKTQYF. The CDR3 nucleotides are TGCAGTGCTAGACGGCTACCCGCGAAGACCCAGTACTTC.

This clonotype was seen ten or more times. This chain uses TRBV6-1 with TRBJ2-5; TRBD2 matches at 11 bases. Trimming removed 9 bases from V and 5 bases from J; junction bases left unmatched: 5. The CDR3 loop spans 13 amino acids. Germline V CDR1 and CDR2: MNHNS, SASEGT. The CDR3: CASSGGARETQYF. The CDR3 DNA follows: TGTGCCAGTAGCGGGGGGGCCCGTGAGACCCAGTACTTC.

This clonotype was detected a few times. This rearrangement joins TRBV7-7 to TRBJ2-5, with 11 bases fitting TRBD2. The V gene end was trimmed by 5 bases and the J gene end by 2 bases; junction bases not matched to a gene: 10. This CDR3 contains 17 residues. Germline CDR1 reads SSHAT; CDR2 reads FNYEAQ (reference sequence). CDR3 residues: CASSLSPGLAEQETQYF. CDR3 nucleotides: TGTGCCAGCAGCCTCTCCCCGGGACTAGCGGAGCAAGAGACCCAGTACTTC.

This clonotype appeared many times. The gene calls are TRBV3-1 and TRBJ2-1; tentative D call: TRBD2 (6 bases). The CDR3 consists of 15 residues. Per the germline V gene, CDR1 is LGHDT and CDR2 is YNNKEL (reference sequence). The germline V and J ends were trimmed by 3 bases and 4 bases, with 13 bases remaining between them. In DNA form, the CDR3 reads TGTGCCAGCAGCCAGATTAGCGGACCATACAATGAGCAGTTCTTC. Residues: CASSQISGPYNEQFF.

In this sample, this clonotype turned up a few times. The CDR3 coding sequence is TGTGCCAGCAGTCTTAGATCGGACACTGAAGCTTTCTTT. The encoded protein is CASSLRSDTEAFF. V usage is TRBV12-3 or TRBV12-4 and J usage is TRBJ1-1, with D unresolved. The CDR3 spans 13 residues. Trimming pared 5 bases from V and 3 bases from J, leaving 10 bases between.

The rearrangement uses TRBV5-1 and TRBJ2-3, with TRBD2 matching 12 bases. CDR1 is SGHRS, CDR2 YFSETQ, per germline. The V segment lost 2 bases and the J segment 0 bases; nucleotides outside the gene matches: 7. This CDR3 is built from 18 residues. CDR3 amino acids: CASSFGLAGRGSTDTQYF. CDR3 nucleotide sequence: TGCGCCAGCAGCTTTGGACTAGCGGGAAGGGGAAGCACAGATACGCAGTATTTT.

This clonotype was seen only a few times. Here the CDR3 DNA reads TGTGCCAGCAGCTGGGAGGCACAGGGACAAGAGACCCAGTACTTC. Translation: CASSWEAQGQETQYF. The chain carries TRBV11-3 and TRBJ2-5, with D perhaps matching TRBD1 or TRBD2 (6 bases each). V was trimmed by 4 bases and J by 2 bases, leaving 14 bases between them. This CDR3 spans 15 amino acids. Germline CDR1 SGHNT, CDR2 YENEEA. Filled out from reference TRBV11-3 and TRBJ2-5, the complete variable domain reads EAGVVQSPRYKIIEKKQPVAFWCNPISGHNTLYWYLQNLGQGPELLIRYENEEAVDDSQLPKDRFSAERLKGVDSTLKIQPAELGDSAVYLCASSWEAQGQETQYFGPGTRLLVL.

The V and J genes are TRBV7-9 and TRBJ2-7; D possibly matches TRBD1 or TRBD2 (5 bases each). Per germline, CDR1 SEHNR and CDR2 FQNEAQ (reference sequence). The V gene lost 5 bases and the J gene lost 2 bases, with 13 bases spanning the gap. CDR3 size: 14 residues. The CDR3 loop is CASSKGTATYEQYF. The CDR3 bases are TGTGCCAGCAGCAAGGGGACCGCGACCTACGAGCAGTACTTC.

The table lists this clonotype with a few counts. This chain connects TRBV2 to TRBJ2-3; TRBD1 might be the D (8 bases). Germline V gene sequence: CDR1 SNHLY, CDR2 FYNNEI. CDR3 length: 15 residues. The germline V and J ends were trimmed by 6 bases and 5 bases, with 18 bases remaining between them. CDR3 coding DNA: TGTGCCAGCAGCCTTGGACAGGGCGGGGGAGATACGCAGTATTTT. This translates into CASSLGQGGGDTQYF.

The J gene is TRBJ2-7, the V gene TRBV12-3 or TRBV12-4; 10 bases match TRBD1. The CDR3 length is 15 residues. With V trimmed by 3 bases and J by 2 bases, 4 bases remained unmatched. The chain's CDR3 is CASSLGTGDTYEQYF. CDR3 coding DNA: TGTGCCAGCAGTTTGGGGACAGGGGATACCTACGAGCAGTACTTC.

This rearrangement joins TRBV20-1 to TRBJ2-1, with 8 bases fitting TRBD1. Trimming took 1 base from V and 1 from J; bases not matched to a gene: 6. Looked up from germline, CDR1 is DFQATT and CDR2 is SNEGSKA (reference sequence). CDR3 size: 16 residues. In nucleotides, the CDR3 is TGCAGTGCTAGAGGGCTGGACAGGGAGTCCTACAATGAGCAGTTCTTC. It is translated as CSARGLDRESYNEQFF.

This clonotype was seen a few times. The chain combines TRBV27 with TRBJ2-5, with D unresolved. Trimming cost V 3 bases and J 1 base, with 15 bases left between them. The CDR3 consists of 16 residues. Germline V gene data show CDR1 as MNHEY and CDR2 as SMNVEV (reference sequence). CDR3 nucleotides: TGTGCCAGCAGTTTCATCCCACAGTCTGGCCAAGAGACCCAGTACTTC. As protein: CASSFIPQSGQETQYF.

At least ten counts were recorded for this clonotype. The chain joins TRBV5-6 to TRBJ2-1; TRBD2 agrees at 11 bases. This CDR3 is 15 amino acids long. V was pared by 2 bases and J by 8 bases, with 6 bases of the junction left unmatched. The germline V gene has CDR1 SGHDT and CDR2 YYEEEE. CDR3 sequence reads: CASSFRGLAGDEQFF. As DNA, the CDR3 is TGTGCCAGCAGCTTTAGAGGACTAGCGGGTGATGAGCAGTTCTTC.

This clonotype was counted many times. The chain recombines TRBV11-2 with TRBJ1-4; D gene ambiguous. The CDR3 runs 13 residues. Looked up from germline, CDR1 is SGHAT and CDR2 is FQNNGV. The V end was cut by 4 bases, the J end by 5 bases, with 8 bases between. The CDR3 spells CASSSIRNEKLFF. The CDR3 nucleotides are TGTGCCAGCAGCTCCATCCGAAATGAAAAACTGTTTTTT.

This clonotype was counted at least ten times. The chain couples TRBV5-1 to TRBJ2-2, with D uncertain. Germline lookup yields CDR1 SGHRS and CDR2 YFSETQ. This CDR3 region has 13 residues. Trimming took off 5 bases at V and 3 bases at J, with 8 bases between the two ends. The CDR3 coding sequence is TGCGCCAGCAGTTCAGATTACACCGGGGAGCTGTTTTTT. This translates into CASSSDYTGELFF.

V gene TRBV5-1 combines with J gene TRBJ2-3; D is undetermined. The CDR3 extends over 15 amino acids. Trimming stripped 4 bases from V and 0 bases from J, with 12 bases between. CDR1 SGHRS and CDR2 YFSETQ come from the germline V gene. The CDR3 coding sequence is TGCGCCAGCAGCGAGGCGGATCCAAGCACAGATACGCAGTATTTT. It codes for CASSEADPSTDTQYF. The whole variable domain, remainder taken from reference TRBV5-1 and TRBJ2-3, is KAGVTQTPRYLIKTRGQQVTLSCSPISGHRSVSWYQQTPGQGLQFLFEYFSETQRNKGNFPGRFSGRQFSNSRSEMNVSTLELGDSALYLCASSEADPSTDTQYFGPGTRLTVL.

The V call is TRBV6-5, the J call TRBJ1-1, with D possibly being TRBD1 (6 bases). CDR1 and CDR2 (germline): MNHEY, SVGAGI. The CDR3 is made up of 16 amino acids. V was trimmed by 0 bases and J by 1 base, leaving 12 bases between them. Here the CDR3 DNA reads TGTGCCAGCAGTTACTCTGGACAGACAGAGAACACTGAAGCTTTCTTT. Translation: CASSYSGQTENTEAFF.

This clonotype was detected many times. V is TRBV20-1 and J is TRBJ2-2, with D possibly TRBD2 on 6 matching bases. The CDR3 covers 15 residues. Germline V lookup: CDR1 DFQATT, CDR2 SNEGSKA (reference sequence). V lost 5 bases and J 3 bases, leaving 16 bases between the germline ends. This CDR3 is CSARGFQGDTGELFF. For the CDR3, the DNA is TGCAGTGCTCGGGGGTTTCAGGGTGACACCGGGGAGCTGTTTTTT.

This clonotype occurred many times. The chain employs TRBV29-1 and TRBJ2-5, with no clear D. CDR1 is SQVTM, CDR2 ANQGSEA, per germline. This CDR3 has 12 residues. Trimming pared 6 bases from V and 1 base from J, leaving 9 bases between. The CDR3 sequence: CSVDRSQETQYF. CDR3 in DNA: TGCAGCGTGGACCGCAGCCAAGAGACCCAGTACTTC.

J is TRBJ2-2 and V is TRBV18, with 7 bases fitting TRBD1. Germline lookup yields CDR1 KGHSH and CDR2 LQKENI. The length of the CDR3 is 14 residues. Trimming took 5 bases from V and 7 from J; bases not matched to a gene: 7. The CDR3 bases are TGTGCCAGCTCATCGACAGGGAATGGCGGGGAGCTGTTTTTT. Residues: CASSSTGNGGELFF. Supplemented by reference TRBV18 and TRBJ2-2, the full variable domain reads NAGVMQNPRHLVRRRGQEARLRCSPMKGHSHVYWYRQLPEEGLKFMVYLQKENIIDESGMPKERFSAEFPKEGPSILRIQQVVRGDSAAYFCASSSTGNGGELFFGEGSRLTVL.

This clonotype was seen a handful of times. CDR3 in DNA: TGTGCCAGCAGGGGGACTAGCGGGGAACTGTACGAGCAGTACTTC. Translation: CASRGTSGELYEQYF. This rearrangement joins TRBV6-2 or TRBV6-3 to TRBJ2-7; TRBD2 matches 13 bases. The germline V gene has CDR1 MNHEY and CDR2 SVGEGT. The CDR3 sequence is 15 residues long. After removal of 6 bases from V and 4 bases from J, the junction contained 6 bases not matched to a gene.

The chain joins TRBV3-1 to TRBJ2-2, with a possible D match to TRBD1 (5 bases). V lost 7 bases to trimming and J lost 4 bases, with 10 bases between them. CDR1 is LGHDT, CDR2 YNNKEL, per germline (reference sequence). The CDR3 is 13 residues long. The CDR3 nucleotides read TGTGCCAGCACGACCACAGGCACCGGGGAGCTGTTTTTT. It is translated as CASTTTGTGELFF.